The 18 T cell receptor beta chains given below trace back to one sample, sequenced in a study of T-cell memory formation after mild COVID-19. MiXCR was run by TCRdb on the 5' RACE reads, yielding one entry per CDR3 protein. In the table there are tens of thousands of distinct CDR3 sequences, roughly 25% of which are singletons. Sequencing was performed on PBMCs or a T cell subset sorted from them (not recorded which). These receptors were taken from a man aged 18 to 30 who had mild COVID-19 (a few samples of this study predate the infection). Cell type and time point are not known.

The chain recombines TRBV7-9 with TRBJ2-1; 7 bases map to TRBD2. Germline assignment: CDR1 SEHNR and CDR2 FQNEAQ (reference sequence). With V trimmed by 6 bases and J by 5 bases, 10 bases remained unmatched. CDR3 length: 15 amino acids. CDR3 region: CASRGRVGSNNEQFF. DNA for the CDR3: TGTGCCAGCAGGGGGAGGGTCGGGAGTAACAATGAGCAGTTCTTC.

The chain carries TRBV27 and TRBJ1-2; tentatively, D is TRBD1 (6 bases). Between the trimmed V and J ends, which lost 5 bases and 5 bases, there was a span of 12 bases. Germline V gives CDR1 MNHEY, CDR2 SMNVEV (reference sequence). The CDR3 runs to 13 residues. The DNA of the CDR3 is TGTGCCAGCAGTCCACCCACAGGGTATGGCTACACCTTC. It specifies CASSPPTGYGYTF.

This clonotype has only a few counts. The J gene is TRBJ2-5, the V gene TRBV4-3; 8 nucleotides match TRBD2. Looked up from germline, CDR1 is LGHNA and CDR2 is YSLEER. The CDR3 has 16 amino acids. Trimming took 0 bases from V and 4 from J; bases not matched to a gene: 7. In DNA, the CDR3 is TGCGCCAGCAGCCAAGATCGGGGGGGCGGTGTAGAGACCCAGTACTTC. Its protein is CASSQDRGGGVETQYF.

This sequence joins TRBV7-6 and TRBJ2-5, with TRBD1 matching over 7 bases. The CDR3 spans 14 residues. Germline CDR1 SGHVS, CDR2 FNYEAQ. Losses at the gene ends were 5 bases for V and 2 bases for J; bases not matched to a gene: 5. In DNA form, the CDR3 reads TGTGCCAGCAGCCCGTTGGGACAGCAAGAGACCCAGTACTTC. Translating it yields CASSPLGQQETQYF.

This clonotype has a handful of counts. The chain carries TRBV27 and TRBJ2-2; D is unresolved. The CDR3 sequence is 14 residues long. Germline CDR1 and CDR2: MNHEY and SMNVEV (reference sequence). Trimming removed 8 bases at V and 1 base at J, with 11 bases between. Written as DNA, the CDR3 is TGTGCCAGCTCAAGTCTAGGGAACACCGGGGAGCTGTTTTTT. Translating gives CASSSLGNTGELFF.

This sequence joins TRBV6-5 and TRBJ2-1; D not resolved. V was shortened by 8 bases and J by 6 bases, with 8 bases between the two germline ends. The CDR3 covers 11 residues. CDR1 is MNHEY and CDR2 is SVGAGI in the germline V gene. CDR3 loop: CASEQSNEQFF. CDR3 bases: TGTGCCAGCGAGCAGAGCAATGAGCAGTTCTTC.

This clonotype was counted a few times. This sequence joins TRBV7-8 and TRBJ1-5; D gene ambiguous. Germline V gene data show CDR1 as SGHVS and CDR2 as FQNEAQ. V lost 5 bases to trimming and J lost 4 bases, with 9 bases between them. The CDR3 contains 13 residues. CDR3: CASSARFNQPQHF. Written as DNA, the CDR3 is TGTGCCAGCAGCGCCAGGTTTAATCAGCCCCAGCATTTT.

This clonotype appeared a few times. V gene TRBV20-1 combines with J gene TRBJ2-3; tentative D call: TRBD1 (7 bases). V was clipped by 5 bases and J by 4 bases, with 19 bases between them. The CDR3 has 15 residues. Germline CDR1 and CDR2: DFQATT and SNEGSKA (reference sequence). CDR3 residues: CSAEEGQRSPDTQYF. The CDR3 region has the DNA TGCAGTGCTGAGGAGGGACAGCGGTCTCCAGATACGCAGTATTTT.

J is TRBJ2-5 and V is TRBV20-1, with 7 positions matching TRBD2. With V trimmed by 5 bases and J by 4 bases, 10 bases remained unmatched. The CDR3 has 14 amino acids. Germline V gene data show CDR1 as DFQATT and CDR2 as SNEGSKA (reference sequence). CDR3 region: CSAASGVVRETQYF. CDR3 bases: TGCAGTGCTGCCAGCGGGGTAGTCCGAGAGACCCAGTACTTC.

The chain uses TRBV12-3 or TRBV12-4 and TRBJ2-4; the D gene is possibly TRBD2 (6 bases). Trimming shortened V by 4 bases and J by 9 bases, and 16 bases separated the two germline ends. The CDR3 extends over 14 amino acids. CDR3 DNA: TGTGCCAGCAGTTCGGGACTCCTGTTAGGCATTCAGTACTTC. Protein product: CASSSGLLLGIQYF.

This clonotype was picked up many times. The chain joins TRBV10-3 to TRBJ1-1; no reliable D call. This CDR3 has 14 residues. The germline V gene has CDR1 ENHRY and CDR2 SYGVKD. Trimming left V 11 bases short and J 7 bases short, with 23 bases between. CDR3 protein: CAGRERHDRVEAFF. Written as DNA, the CDR3 is TGTGCCGGCCGGGAGCGTCACGATCGAGTTGAAGCTTTCTTT.

This clonotype was detected a few times. The chain joins TRBV10-2 to TRBJ2-3; weak D call: TRBD2 (5 bases). The germline V and J ends were trimmed by 0 bases and 3 bases, with 16 bases remaining between them. CDR1 and CDR2 (germline): WSHSY, SAAADI. CDR3 size: 17 residues. In DNA form, the CDR3 reads TGCGCCAGCAGTGAGTCGAATCCGAGACTAAAAACAGATACGCAGTATTTT. Its translation is CASSESNPRLKTDTQYF.

There are a few counts of this clonotype. The chain couples TRBV20-1 to TRBJ2-7, with D perhaps matching TRBD1 (6 bases). Germline V gene sequence: CDR1 DFQATT, CDR2 SNEGSKA (reference sequence). Trimming stripped 1 base from V and 2 bases from J, with 15 bases between. The length of the CDR3 is 15 residues. The CDR3: CSARAYGQTAYEQYF. The CDR3 region has the DNA TGCAGTGCTAGAGCATACGGACAGACGGCCTACGAGCAGTACTTC.

In this sample, this clonotype turned up a few times. This chain uses TRBV11-2 with TRBJ1-3; D call uncertain. The CDR3 loop spans 11 amino acids. The germline gives CDR1 SGHAT, CDR2 FQNNGV. Trimming shortened V by 1 base and J by 9 bases, and 4 bases separated the two germline ends. The CDR3 coding sequence is TGTGCCAGCAGCTTAGTTTCCACCATATATTTT. Protein: CASSLVSTIYF.

The chain employs TRBV11-2 and TRBJ2-3, with 10 bases that match TRBD2. Germline trimming cut 1 base from V and 0 bases from J; bases unmatched to any gene: 10. Germline assignment: CDR1 SGHAT and CDR2 FQNNGV. The CDR3 spans 19 residues. This CDR3 reads CASSLGFSGGAHSTDTQYF. CDR3 sequence (DNA): TGTGCCAGCAGCTTAGGCTTCAGCGGGGGGGCTCATAGCACAGATACGCAGTATTTT.

This chain connects TRBV5-1 to TRBJ2-7; 10 bases map to TRBD1. Germline V gene sequence: CDR1 SGHRS, CDR2 YFSETQ. The length of the CDR3 is 14 residues. V gave up 4 bases and J gave up 5 bases; unmatched junction bases: 6. This CDR3 is CASSIRDRGDEQYF. The CDR3 region has the DNA TGCGCCAGCAGCATCCGGGACAGGGGTGACGAGCAGTACTTC.

This clonotype was found a few times. J is TRBJ2-1 and V is TRBV7-9; D unresolved. The germline V gene encodes CDR1 SEHNR and CDR2 FQNEAQ (reference sequence). The V end lost 1 base, the J end lost 8 bases, and 12 bases lay between the germline ends. The CDR3 length is 14 residues. The CDR3 reads CASSLDPVGDEQFF. As DNA, the CDR3 is TGTGCCAGCAGCTTAGACCCAGTAGGCGATGAGCAGTTCTTC.

The rearrangement joins TRBV10-3 to TRBJ1-1, with D tentatively TRBD1 (5 bases). Looked up from germline, CDR1 is ENHRY and CDR2 is SYGVKD. The CDR3 loop spans 14 amino acids. The V end lost 4 bases, the J end lost 4 bases, and 13 bases lay between the germline ends. The CDR3 nucleotides read TGTGCCATCAGTGTGGCAGGGAGGGTCACTGAAGCTTTCTTT. This sequence encodes CAISVAGRVTEAFF.